The 5 T cell receptor beta chains below were found in one sample sequenced in a study of siplizumab effects on memory and regulatory T cells. Produced via immunoSEQ multiplex PCR; TCRdb's table is partial and in-frame only. Altogether around 77,000 clones are present, under 95% being singletons, with the ten largest covering approximately 28%. Sample: CD8+ T cells sorted from blood. All receptors derive from a human donor in good health.

This clone came up once. V gene TRBV18 combines with J gene TRBJ2-7, with 10 bases fitting TRBD2. Germline assignment: CDR1 KGHSH and CDR2 LQKENI. Unmatched junction bases numbered 6, after V lost 3 bases and J lost 4 bases. There are 15 residues in the CDR3. CDR3 sequence reads: CASSPPEREGYEQYF. In DNA form, the CDR3 reads TGTGCCAGCTCACCGCCTGAGCGGGAGGGGTACGAGCAGTACTTC.

This clone was seen just once. The V gene is TRBV11-2, the J gene TRBJ2-6, with TRBD1 matching 7 bases. CDR3 length: 18 residues. J lost 0 bases, V lost 5 bases, and 10 bases had no gene match. Germline V gene data show CDR1 as SGHAT and CDR2 as FQNNGV. The CDR3 DNA follows: TGTGCCAGCAGCCTAGGACAGGTGTCCCTCTCTGGGGCCAACGTCCTGACTTTC. It encodes CASSLGQVSLSGANVLTF.

The J gene is TRBJ1-1, the V gene TRBV5-6; D may be TRBD1 (5 bases). This CDR3 is 16 amino acids long. Germline CDR1 and CDR2: SGHDT and YYEEEE. The V and J ends lost 2 bases and 0 bases respectively, with 14 bases between them. The CDR3, as DNA: TGTGCCAGCAGCTTCCCTGAGACAGTTATGAACACTGAAGCTTTCTTT. Translating it yields CASSFPETVMNTEAFF.

The chain links TRBV5-5 to TRBJ2-7; D uncertain. Germline V lookup: CDR1 SGHKS, CDR2 YYEKEE (reference sequence). The CDR3 consists of 16 residues. The V and J ends lost 4 bases and 3 bases respectively, with 20 bases between them. The CDR3 bases are TGTGCCAGCAGCCCTCCCCCTACGCGGTCGTACTACGAGCAGTACTTC. Translating gives CASSPPPTRSYYEQYF.

The genes are TRBV29-1 and TRBJ1-1, with D hard to call. The CDR3 has 11 amino acids. Germline V gene data show CDR1 as SQVTM and CDR2 as ANQGSEA. V was shortened by 3 bases and J by 1 base, with 3 bases between the two germline ends. In DNA, the CDR3 is TGCAGCGTTGAGGCGAACACTGAAGCTTTCTTT. Translated, it gives CSVEANTEAFF.